What follows are 7 T cell receptor beta chains derived from one specimen sequenced in a study of blood T cell repertoires in COVID-19. TCRdb's table, derived via immunoSEQ multiplex PCR, lists solely in-frame clones and lacks some. In the table there are some 260,000 clones, roughly 88% of which are singletons. The sample taken for sequencing was peripheral blood. These receptors were collected from a human donor in a cohort sampled during active COVID-19.

The J gene is TRBJ2-7, the V gene TRBV5-5; 12 positions match TRBD2. Losses at the gene ends were 4 bases for V and 3 bases for J; bases not matched to a gene: 5. CDR1 is SGHKS and CDR2 is YYEKEE in the germline V gene (reference sequence). CDR3 length equals 15 residues. In DNA, the CDR3 is TGTGCCAGCAGCCAACGACTAGCGGGGGACTACGAGCAGTACTTC. Protein: CASSQRLAGDYEQYF.

Here the CDR3 DNA reads TGTGCCAGCAGTTTCCTAGCGGGATTTATCTACAATGAGCAGTTCTTC. It encodes CASSFLAGFIYNEQFF. The V call is TRBV28, the J call TRBJ2-1; 9 bases align to TRBD2. Germline values: CDR1 MDHEN, CDR2 SYDVKM. CDR3 length: 16 amino acids. J was trimmed by 3 bases and V by 3 bases; bases with no gene match: 6. Together with reference TRBV28 and TRBJ2-1, the CDR3 gives the full variable domain: DVKVTQSSRYLVKRTGEKVFLECVQDMDHENMFWYRQDPGLGLRLIYFSYDVKMKEKGDIPEGYSVSREKKERFSLILESASTNQTSMYLCASSFLAGFIYNEQFFGPGTRLTVL.

CDR3 nucleotides: TGTGCCAGCTCAACCGGGGGGTCGGACGAGCAGTACTTC. It translates to CASSTGGSDEQYF. The rearrangement joins TRBV7-9 to TRBJ2-7, with 7 bases that match TRBD2. CDR3 size: 13 residues. Germline loops: CDR1 SEHNR, CDR2 FQNEAQ (reference sequence). V shed 8 bases and J 5 bases; nucleotides not matched to a gene: 9. Variable domain in full (rest from reference TRBV7-9 and TRBJ2-7): DTGVSQNPRHKITKRGQNVTFRCDPISEHNRLYWYRQTLGQGPEFLTYFQNEAQLEKSRLLSDRFSAERPKGSFSTLEIQRTEQGDSAMYLCASSTGGSDEQYFGPGTRLTVT.

This clone was seen a handful of times. The V and J genes are TRBV10-3 and TRBJ1-5; D is unresolved. The length of the CDR3 is 13 residues. With 4 bases removed from V and 4 bases from J, the gap between germline ends came to 8 bases. Germline values: CDR1 ENHRY, CDR2 SYGVKD. CDR3 in amino acids: CAISGSQNQPQHF. The CDR3 nucleotides read TGTGCCATCAGTGGCTCACAGAATCAGCCCCAGCATTTT.

About this clone: Compared with germline, one end of the junction differs, possibly owing to a read error. The genes are TRBV28 and TRBJ1-3, with TRBD1 as a possible D gene (6 bases). CDR3 length: 14 amino acids. CDR1 and CDR2 (germline): MDHEN, SYDVKM. The DNA of the CDR3 is TGTGCCAGCAATTTAGCACAGGGAGGAAACACCATATATTTT. It codes for CASNLAQGGNTIYF.

The genes are TRBV6-5 and TRBJ2-7, with D uncertain. Between the trimmed V and J ends, which lost 6 bases and 2 bases, there was a span of 14 bases. Germline V gene lookup returns CDR1 MNHEY and CDR2 SVGAGI. This CDR3 has 14 residues. CDR3 protein: CASSRDKVTYEQYF. CDR3 DNA sequence: TGTGCCAGCAGCCGAGACAAGGTTACCTACGAGCAGTACTTC.

J is TRBJ2-7 and V is TRBV12-3 or TRBV12-4, with D possibly matching TRBD1 (5 bases). CDR3 length: 12 residues. Trimming took 5 bases from V and 5 from J, leaving 10 bases between them. In DNA, the CDR3 is TGTGCCAGCAGTGATACAGGTCACGAGCAGTACTTC. Amino acids: CASSDTGHEQYF.